A single sample gave rise to the 14 T cell receptor beta chains below, sequenced in a study of T cell responses to AZD1222 COVID-19 vaccine. The data were produced by immunoSEQ multiplex PCR, yet TCRdb's version contains in-frame clones alone and is incomplete. The repertoire holds under 200,000 clones, with roughly 90% as singletons. The sequencing here drew on peripheral blood, taken on day 0 of AZD1222 vaccination. The source is an adult in good health.

The gene calls are TRBV29-1 and TRBJ1-1, with TRBD1 matching 7 bases. Trimming removed 4 bases from V and 1 base from J; junction bases left unmatched: 3. Germline CDR1 and CDR2: SQVTM and ANQGSEA. The CDR3 has 13 residues. As DNA, the CDR3 is TGCAGCGTTGTGGGACAGACGAACACTGAAGCTTTCTTT. This codes for CSVVGQTNTEAFF.

This sequence joins TRBV3-1 (or the pseudogene TRBV3-2) and TRBJ1-1; D is undetermined. V was trimmed by 0 bases and J by 5 bases, leaving 4 bases between them. Per the germline V gene, CDR1 is LGHDT and CDR2 is YNNKEL (reference sequence). This CDR3 has 12 amino acids. CDR3 protein: CASSQDTTEAFF. The CDR3 DNA reads TGTGCCAGCAGCCAAGATACAACTGAAGCTTTCTTT.

V gene TRBV4-3 combines with J gene TRBJ2-7; 7 bases match TRBD1. The CDR3 runs to 17 residues. The ends lost 0 bases at V and 4 bases at J; junction bases unmatched: 12. The germline V gene has CDR1 LGHNA and CDR2 YSLEER. Here the CDR3 DNA reads TGCGCCAGCAGCCAAGAGGGGGCAGGGACACAGGGGTACGAGCAGTACTTC. It encodes CASSQEGAGTQGYEQYF.

The J gene is TRBJ2-6, the V gene TRBV7-2, with no clear D. Germline V gives CDR1 SGHTA, CDR2 FQGNSA. The CDR3 sequence is 16 residues long. V was shortened by 4 bases and J by 0 bases, with 10 bases between the two germline ends. CDR3 protein: CASSSGHSSGANVLTF. The DNA for the CDR3 is TGTGCCAGCAGCTCGGGTCACAGCTCTGGGGCCAACGTCCTGACTTTC.

The rearrangement uses TRBV18 and TRBJ1-1; 11 bases match TRBD1. CDR3 size: 15 residues. V shed 0 bases, J shed 7 bases, and the junction held 4 bases outside the gene matches. Germline CDR1 and CDR2: KGHSH and LQKENI. The CDR3 sequence: CASSPPGQGVVEAFF. The DNA of the CDR3 is TGTGCCAGCTCACCACCGGGACAGGGGGTCGTTGAAGCTTTCTTT.

The genes are TRBV15 and TRBJ1-2, with 8 bases lining up with TRBD1. Trimming cost V 0 bases and J 6 bases; bases outside gene matches: 9. The germline V gene has CDR1 LNHNV and CDR2 YYDKDF (reference sequence). The CDR3 is 16 amino acids. In DNA form, the CDR3 reads TGTGCCACCAGCAGAGATCAGGGCAGGGGGCTCGATGGCTACACCTTC. Its protein is CATSRDQGRGLDGYTF.

The chain recombines TRBV10-3 with TRBJ1-1, with D perhaps TRBD1 (6 bases). The CDR3 loop spans 14 amino acids. Trimming took off 11 bases at V and 2 bases at J, with 18 bases between the two ends. Germline CDR1 and CDR2: ENHRY and SYGVKD. The CDR3 spells CACGAGEVNTEAFF. The DNA for the CDR3 is TGTGCCTGTGGGGCAGGGGAGGTTAACACTGAAGCTTTCTTT.

This sequence joins TRBV9 and TRBJ1-1, with D tentatively TRBD1 (6 bases). The germline gives CDR1 SGDLS, CDR2 YYNGEE. The CDR3 is made up of 15 amino acids. With 3 bases removed from V and 0 bases from J, the gap between germline ends came to 12 bases. CDR3 coding DNA: TGTGCCAGCAGCGCCGATACAGGGATGAACACTGAAGCTTTCTTT. This translates into CASSADTGMNTEAFF.

CDR3 sequence (DNA): TGTGCCAGCACCCGGGGGGGGACCGGGGCCAACGTCCTGACTTTC. Translating gives CASTRGGTGANVLTF. This chain joins TRBV6-5 and TRBJ2-6; 8 nucleotides agree with TRBD2. The J segment lost 4 bases and the V segment lost 7 bases, leaving 6 bases of the junction unmatched. Germline CDR1 reads MNHEY; CDR2 reads SVGAGI. CDR3 length: 15 residues.

In this sample, this clone turned up once. The chain carries TRBV13 and TRBJ1-1, with D maybe TRBD1 (6 bases). V lost 8 bases and J lost 2, with 15 bases in between. Per germline, CDR1 PRHDT and CDR2 FYEKMQ (reference sequence). CDR3 length: 14 residues. In nucleotides, the CDR3 is TGTGCCAGCCGGGACACCTTCTCTAACACTGAAGCTTTCTTT. Translated: CASRDTFSNTEAFF.

Only one count was recorded for this clone. The gene calls are TRBV5-4 and TRBJ2-1; 8 positions agree with TRBD2. From germline, CDR1 is SGHNT and CDR2 YYREEE (reference sequence). The CDR3 runs to 15 residues. With V trimmed by 4 bases and J by 4 bases, 7 bases remained unmatched. CDR3 loop: CASSQTSGPYNEQFF. DNA for the CDR3: TGTGCCAGCAGCCAAACTAGCGGCCCTTACAATGAGCAGTTCTTC.

Worth noting for this clone: An end of the junction does not agree with germline; a read error may underlie this. The CDR3 sequence is CASSNQDKEQFF. CDR3 DNA sequence: TGTGCCAGCTCAAACCAAGACAAAGAGCAGTTCTTC. The chain links TRBV18 to TRBJ2-1; no clear D gene. Germline loops: CDR1 KGHSH, CDR2 LQKENI. CDR3 size: 12 residues.

The chain joins TRBV5-8 to TRBJ1-6; 7 positions match TRBD1. Trimming at V came to 4 bases and at J to 7 bases, leaving 11 bases not matched to a gene. CDR3 length equals 16 residues. Germline V CDR1 and CDR2: SGHTS, YDEGEE. For the CDR3, the DNA is TGTGCCAGCAGCGCCCGACAGGGTTCAGCCAATTCACCCCTCCACTTT. As protein: CASSARQGSANSPLHF.

Comment on this clone: With only one base between it and a far larger clone, this is likely a read error. The chain has TRBV19 and TRBJ2-5; TRBD2 matches 8 bases. The CDR3 is made up of 16 amino acids. Germline-derived CDR1 and CDR2 are LNHDA and SQIVND (reference sequence). CDR3 in DNA: TGTGCCTGTAGTCTCCGGGGGCGGGGGGCCCAAGAGACCCAGTACTTC. This encodes CACSLRGRGAQETQYF.